This TCR beta chain was captured in a study of CD8 T cells in Susac syndrome. The authors carried out high-throughput sequencing of TCR beta. They applied it to CD8+ and CD4+ T cells obtained from blood. The multiple sclerosis controls were treatment-naive patients with relapsing-remitting disease that was stable or active. While CD8+ and CD4+ T cells were isolated negatively, TEMRA cells were enriched by FACS. Trimming removed 5 bases from V and 2 bases from J, with 10 bases in between. Germline loops: CDR1 MNHEY, CDR2 SMNVEV (reference sequence). This CDR3 is built from 13 residues. Random-hexamer reverse transcription was applied to about 0.45 to 1 ug RNA. Across 54 Vbeta and 13 Jbeta, TCR beta CDR3 was amplified with immunoSEQ multiplex PCR. TCRdb reprocessed the immunoSEQ multiplex PCR reads with MiXCR, giving one entry per CDR3 protein. The table has approximately 140,000 distinct CDR3 sequences, around 85% seen once.

This TCR came from a human donor with multiple sclerosis. The chain recombines TRBV27 with TRBJ2-7; a weak D match, TRBD2 (5 bases). Sequencing used CD8+ T cells from PBMCs. This chain's CDR3 is CASSHGVTYEQYF. The CDR3 DNA sequence: TGTGCCAGCAGTCACGGGGTCACCTACGAGCAGTACTTC.